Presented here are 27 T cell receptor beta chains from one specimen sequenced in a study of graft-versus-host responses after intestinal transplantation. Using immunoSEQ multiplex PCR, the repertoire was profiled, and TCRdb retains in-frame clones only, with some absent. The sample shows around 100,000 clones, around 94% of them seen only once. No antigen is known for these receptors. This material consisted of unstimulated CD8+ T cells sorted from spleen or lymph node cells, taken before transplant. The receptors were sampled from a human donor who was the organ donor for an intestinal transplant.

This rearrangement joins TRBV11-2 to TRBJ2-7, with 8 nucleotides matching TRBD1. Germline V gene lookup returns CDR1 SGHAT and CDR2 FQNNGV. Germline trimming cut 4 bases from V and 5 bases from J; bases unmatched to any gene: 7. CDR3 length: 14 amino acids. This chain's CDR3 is CASSYTRGRDEQYF. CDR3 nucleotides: TGTGCCAGCAGCTACACCAGGGGGCGGGACGAGCAGTACTTC.

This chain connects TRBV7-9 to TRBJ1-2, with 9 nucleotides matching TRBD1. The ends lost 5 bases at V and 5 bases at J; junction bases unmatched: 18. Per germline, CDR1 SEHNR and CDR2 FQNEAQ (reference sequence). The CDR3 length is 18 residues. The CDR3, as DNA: TGTGCCAGCAGCGATAGGGATGGTGCGACAGGGGGATGGTATGGCTACACCTTC. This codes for CASSDRDGATGGWYGYTF.

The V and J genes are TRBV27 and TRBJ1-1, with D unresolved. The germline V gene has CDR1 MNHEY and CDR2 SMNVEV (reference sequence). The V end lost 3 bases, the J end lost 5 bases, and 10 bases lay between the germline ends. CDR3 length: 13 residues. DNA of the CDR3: TGTGCCAGCAGTTTTGGAGGTGGGACTGAAGCTTTCTTT. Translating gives CASSFGGGTEAFF.

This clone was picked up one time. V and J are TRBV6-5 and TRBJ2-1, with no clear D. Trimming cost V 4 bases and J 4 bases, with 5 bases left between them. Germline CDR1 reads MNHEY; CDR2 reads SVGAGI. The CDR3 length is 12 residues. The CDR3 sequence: CASSSGYNEQFF. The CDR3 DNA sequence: TGTGCCAGCAGTTCGGGTTACAATGAGCAGTTCTTC.

The CDR3 nucleotides read TGTGCCAGCCATATTGGCGGGAGCTCCTACGAGCAGTACTTC. Encoded protein: CASHIGGSSYEQYF. The chain recombines TRBV5-6 with TRBJ2-7, with 7 bases that match TRBD2. Germline lookup yields CDR1 SGHDT and CDR2 YYEEEE. V dropped 7 bases and J dropped 0; count of bases not matched to a gene: 7. The CDR3 consists of 14 residues.

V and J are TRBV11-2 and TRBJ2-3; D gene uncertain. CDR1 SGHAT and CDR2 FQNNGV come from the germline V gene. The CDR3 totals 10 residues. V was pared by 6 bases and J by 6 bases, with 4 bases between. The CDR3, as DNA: TGTGCCAGCAGGGGCGATACGCAGTATTTT. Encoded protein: CASRGDTQYF.

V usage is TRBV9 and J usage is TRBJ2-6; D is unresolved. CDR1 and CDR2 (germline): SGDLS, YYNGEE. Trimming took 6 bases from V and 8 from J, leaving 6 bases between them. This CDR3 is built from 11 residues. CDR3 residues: CASKASNVLTF. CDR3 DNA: TGTGCCAGCAAAGCTTCCAACGTCCTGACTTTC.

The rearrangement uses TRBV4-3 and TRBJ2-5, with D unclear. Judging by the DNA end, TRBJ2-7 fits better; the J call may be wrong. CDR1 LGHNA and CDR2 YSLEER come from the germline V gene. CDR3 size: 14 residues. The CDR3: CASSQDRLAYEQYF. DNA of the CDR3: TGCGCCAGCAGCCAAGATCGGTTGGCTTACGAGCAGTACTTC.

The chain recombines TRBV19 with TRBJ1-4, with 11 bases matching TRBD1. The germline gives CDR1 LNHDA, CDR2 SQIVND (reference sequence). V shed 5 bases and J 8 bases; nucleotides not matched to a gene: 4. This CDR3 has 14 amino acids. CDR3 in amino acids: CASSPGQGVEKLFF. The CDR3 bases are TGTGCCAGTAGTCCGGGACAGGGGGTAGAAAAACTGTTTTTT.

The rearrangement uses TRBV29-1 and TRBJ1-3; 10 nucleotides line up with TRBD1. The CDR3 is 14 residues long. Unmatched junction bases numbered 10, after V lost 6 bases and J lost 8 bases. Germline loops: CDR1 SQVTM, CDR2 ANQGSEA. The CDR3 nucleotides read TGCAGCGTGGAGACAGGGGGCGGGACGGACACCATATATTTT. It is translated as CSVETGGGTDTIYF.

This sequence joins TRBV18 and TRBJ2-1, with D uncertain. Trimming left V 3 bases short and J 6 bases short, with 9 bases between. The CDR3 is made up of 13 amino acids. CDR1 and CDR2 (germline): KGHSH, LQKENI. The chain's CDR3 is CASSPPGPNEQFF. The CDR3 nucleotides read TGTGCCAGCTCACCCCCGGGCCCCAATGAGCAGTTCTTC.

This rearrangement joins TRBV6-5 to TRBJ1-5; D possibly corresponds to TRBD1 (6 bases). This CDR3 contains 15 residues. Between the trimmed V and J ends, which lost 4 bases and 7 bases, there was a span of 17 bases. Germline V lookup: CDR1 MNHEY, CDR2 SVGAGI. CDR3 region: CASSSPLQGRQPQHF. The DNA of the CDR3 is TGTGCCAGCAGTTCCCCATTACAGGGAAGGCAGCCCCAGCATTTT.

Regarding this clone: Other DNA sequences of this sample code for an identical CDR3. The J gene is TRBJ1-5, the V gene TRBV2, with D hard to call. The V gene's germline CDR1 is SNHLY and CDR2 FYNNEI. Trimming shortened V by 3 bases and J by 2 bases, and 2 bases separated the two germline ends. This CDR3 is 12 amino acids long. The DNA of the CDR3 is TGTGCCAGCAGTGAGGGCAATCAGCCCCAGCATTTT. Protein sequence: CASSEGNQPQHF.

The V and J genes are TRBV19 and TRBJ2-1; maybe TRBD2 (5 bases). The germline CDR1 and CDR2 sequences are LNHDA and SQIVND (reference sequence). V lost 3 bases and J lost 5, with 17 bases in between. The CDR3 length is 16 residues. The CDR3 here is CASSIPWAGKNNEQFF. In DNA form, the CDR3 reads TGTGCCAGTAGTATCCCCTGGGCGGGTAAGAACAATGAGCAGTTCTTC.

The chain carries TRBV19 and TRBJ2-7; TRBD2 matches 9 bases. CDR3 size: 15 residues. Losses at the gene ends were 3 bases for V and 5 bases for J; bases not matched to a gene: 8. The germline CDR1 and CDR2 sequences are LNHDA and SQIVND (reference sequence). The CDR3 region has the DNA TGTGCCAGTAGTATTCGAGCGGGAGGAGTCGACGAGCAGTACTTC. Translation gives CASSIRAGGVDEQYF.

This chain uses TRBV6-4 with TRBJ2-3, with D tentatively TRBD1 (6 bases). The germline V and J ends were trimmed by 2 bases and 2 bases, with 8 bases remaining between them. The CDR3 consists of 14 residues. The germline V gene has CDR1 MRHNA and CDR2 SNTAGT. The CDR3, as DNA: TGTGCCAGCAGTGACGGGGGCGACACAGATACGCAGTATTTT. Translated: CASSDGGDTDTQYF.

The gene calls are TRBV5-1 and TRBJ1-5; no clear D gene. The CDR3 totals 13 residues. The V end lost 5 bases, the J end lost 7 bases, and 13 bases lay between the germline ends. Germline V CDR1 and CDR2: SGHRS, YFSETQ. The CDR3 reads CASSVGSDQPQHF. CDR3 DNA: TGCGCCAGCAGTGTTGGGTCGGACCAGCCCCAGCATTTT.

CDR3 in DNA: TGTGCCAGCAGTGTGGGACAGGGCACAGATACGCAGTATTTT. Protein sequence: CASSVGQGTDTQYF. The J gene is TRBJ2-3, the V gene TRBV2; 8 bases agree with TRBD1. J gave up 1 base and V 4 bases, and 1 base lay outside the gene matches. This CDR3 comprises 14 residues. The germline gives CDR1 SNHLY, CDR2 FYNNEI. Full variable domain (rest looked up from reference TRBV2 and TRBJ2-3): EPEVTQTPSHQVTQMGQEVILRCVPISNHLYFYWYRQILGQKVEFLVSFYNNEISEKSEIFDDQFSVERPDGSNFTLKIRSTKLEDSAMYFCASSVGQGTDTQYFGPGTRLTVL.

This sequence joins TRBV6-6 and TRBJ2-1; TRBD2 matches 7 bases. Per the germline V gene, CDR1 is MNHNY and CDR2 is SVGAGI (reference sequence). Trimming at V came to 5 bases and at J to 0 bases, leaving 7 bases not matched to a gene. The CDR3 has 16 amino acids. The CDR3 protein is CASSPLAASSYNEQFF. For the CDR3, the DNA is TGTGCCAGCAGTCCGCTAGCGGCGAGCTCCTACAATGAGCAGTTCTTC.

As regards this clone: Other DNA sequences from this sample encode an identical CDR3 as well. CDR3: CASSIGTGYEQYF. DNA for the CDR3: TGTGCCAGTAGTATAGGGACAGGATACGAGCAGTACTTC. The chain uses TRBV19 and TRBJ2-5; TRBD1 matches at 7 bases. The J call may be in error: the DNA end matches TRBJ2-7 better. The CDR3 is 13 residues long. Germline assignment: CDR1 LNHDA and CDR2 SQIVND (reference sequence).

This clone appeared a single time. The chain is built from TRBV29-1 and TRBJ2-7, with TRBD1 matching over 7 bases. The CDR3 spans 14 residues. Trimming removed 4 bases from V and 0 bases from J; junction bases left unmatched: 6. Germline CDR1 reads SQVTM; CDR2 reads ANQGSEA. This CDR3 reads CSVAGQGVSYEQYF. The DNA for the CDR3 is TGCAGCGTTGCAGGGCAGGGGGTCTCCTACGAGCAGTACTTC.

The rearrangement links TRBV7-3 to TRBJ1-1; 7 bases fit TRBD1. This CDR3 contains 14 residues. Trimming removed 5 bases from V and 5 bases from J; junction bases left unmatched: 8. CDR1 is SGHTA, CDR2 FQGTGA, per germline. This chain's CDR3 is CASSAGTAGTEAFF. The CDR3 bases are TGTGCCAGCAGCGCCGGGACAGCCGGGACTGAAGCTTTCTTT.

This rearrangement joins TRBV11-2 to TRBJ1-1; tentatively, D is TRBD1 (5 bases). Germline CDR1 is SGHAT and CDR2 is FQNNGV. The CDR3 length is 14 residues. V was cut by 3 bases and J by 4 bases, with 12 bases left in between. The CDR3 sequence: CASSLTTGLTEAFF. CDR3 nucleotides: TGTGCCAGCAGCTTGACCACGGGACTCACTGAAGCTTTCTTT. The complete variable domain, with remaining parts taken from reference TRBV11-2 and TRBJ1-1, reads EAGVAQSPRYKIIEKRQSVAFWCNPISGHATLYWYQQILGQGPKLLIQFQNNGVVDDSQLPKDRFSAERLKGVDSTLKIQPAKLEDSAVYLCASSLTTGLTEAFFGQGTRLTVV.

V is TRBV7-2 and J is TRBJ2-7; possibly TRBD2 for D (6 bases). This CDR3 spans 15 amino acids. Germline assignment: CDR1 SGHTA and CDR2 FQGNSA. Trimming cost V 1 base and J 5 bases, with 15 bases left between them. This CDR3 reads CASSLDRGGGDEQYF. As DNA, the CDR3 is TGTGCCAGCAGCTTAGATCGGGGAGGCGGGGACGAGCAGTACTTC.

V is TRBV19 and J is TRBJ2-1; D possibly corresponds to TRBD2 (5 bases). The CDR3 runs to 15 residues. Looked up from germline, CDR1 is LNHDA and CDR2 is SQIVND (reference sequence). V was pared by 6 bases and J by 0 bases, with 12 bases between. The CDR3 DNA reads TGTGCCAGTAGGAGGGATACCTTCTCCTACAATGAGCAGTTCTTC. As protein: CASRRDTFSYNEQFF.

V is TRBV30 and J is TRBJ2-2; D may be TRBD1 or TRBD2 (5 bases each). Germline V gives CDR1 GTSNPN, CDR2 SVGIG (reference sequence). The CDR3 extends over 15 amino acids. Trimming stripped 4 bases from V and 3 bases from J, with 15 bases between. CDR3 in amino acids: CAWNLWGRDTGELFF. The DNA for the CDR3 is TGTGCCTGGAACCTTTGGGGGAGAGACACCGGGGAGCTGTTTTTT.

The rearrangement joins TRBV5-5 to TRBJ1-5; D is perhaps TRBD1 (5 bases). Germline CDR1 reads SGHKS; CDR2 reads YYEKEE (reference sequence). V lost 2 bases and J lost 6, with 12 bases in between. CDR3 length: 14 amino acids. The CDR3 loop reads CASSFWGYGQPQHF. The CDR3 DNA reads TGTGCCAGCAGCTTTTGGGGGTATGGTCAGCCCCAGCATTTT. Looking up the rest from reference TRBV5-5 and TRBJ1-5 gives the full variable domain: DAGVTQSPTHLIKTRGQQVTLRCSPISGHKSVSWYQQVLGQGPQFIFQYYEKEERGRGNFPDRFSARQFPNYSSELNVNALLLGDSALYLCASSFWGYGQPQHFGDGTRLSIL.